This note documents a single T cell receptor beta chain sequence. This CDR3 region has 15 residues. Germline values: CDR1 MNHNS, CDR2 SASEGT. V lost 2 bases, J lost 4 bases, and 7 bases stayed unmatched. Method: immunoSEQ multiplex PCR; TCRdb's copy keeps in-frame clones and lacks some. This table has some 39,000 clones, about 77% appearing once. These data are taken from a study of PD-1 blockade in classical Hodgkin lymphoma. As for time point: cycle 4 day 1 (C4D1), after 6 weeks of nivolumab. All patients experienced relapse after autologous stem cell transplantation, and brentuximab vedotin exposure was variable.

The V gene is TRBV6-1, the J gene TRBJ1-2, with 7 bases that match TRBD1. Material: peripheral blood mononuclear cells (PBMCs), obtained before the fourth cycle of nivolumab. The sequence came from a human donor with classical Hodgkin lymphoma. CDR3 nucleotide sequence: TGTGCCAGCAGTGAACCGGGACAGTTGCCCTATGGCTACACCTTC. Its translation is CASSEPGQLPYGYTF.